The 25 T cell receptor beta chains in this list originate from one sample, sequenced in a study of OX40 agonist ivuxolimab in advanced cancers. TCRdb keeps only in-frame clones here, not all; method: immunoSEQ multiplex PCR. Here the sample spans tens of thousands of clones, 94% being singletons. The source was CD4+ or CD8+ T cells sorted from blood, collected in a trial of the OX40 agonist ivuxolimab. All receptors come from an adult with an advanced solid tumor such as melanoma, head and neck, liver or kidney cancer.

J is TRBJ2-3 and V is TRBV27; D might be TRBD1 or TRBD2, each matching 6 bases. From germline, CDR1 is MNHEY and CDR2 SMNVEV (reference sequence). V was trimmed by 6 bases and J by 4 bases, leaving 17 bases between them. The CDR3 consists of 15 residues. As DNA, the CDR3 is TGTGCCAGCAGGCCCTCCCCGGGGGCCCCAGATACGCAGTATTTT. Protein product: CASRPSPGAPDTQYF.

In nucleotides, the CDR3 is TGTGCCAGCCGCCCCCCGGGACAGGGACCTTCCTACGAGCAGTACTTC. Translated, it gives CASRPPGQGPSYEQYF. The chain employs TRBV7-9 and TRBJ2-7; 9 bases match TRBD1. Germline V gene lookup returns CDR1 SEHNR and CDR2 FQNEAQ (reference sequence). The CDR3 length is 16 residues. With V trimmed by 8 bases and J by 1 base, 12 bases remained unmatched.

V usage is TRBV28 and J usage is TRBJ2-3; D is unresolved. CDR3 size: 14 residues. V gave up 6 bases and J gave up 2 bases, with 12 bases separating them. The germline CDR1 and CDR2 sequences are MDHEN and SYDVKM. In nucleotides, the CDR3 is TGTGCCAGCAGCTTCGGGTCACTCACAGATACGCAGTATTTT. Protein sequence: CASSFGSLTDTQYF.

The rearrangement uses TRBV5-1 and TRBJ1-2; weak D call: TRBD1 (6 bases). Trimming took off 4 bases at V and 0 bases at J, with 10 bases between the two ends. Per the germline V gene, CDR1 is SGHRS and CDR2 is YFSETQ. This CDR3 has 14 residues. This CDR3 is CASSIGTTNYGYTF. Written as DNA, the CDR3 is TGCGCCAGCAGCATCGGGACAACTAACTATGGCTACACCTTC.

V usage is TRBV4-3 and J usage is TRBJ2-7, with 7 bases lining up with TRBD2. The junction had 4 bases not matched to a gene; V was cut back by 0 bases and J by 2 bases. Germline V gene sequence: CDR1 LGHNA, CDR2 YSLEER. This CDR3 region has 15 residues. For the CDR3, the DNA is TGCGCCAGCAGCCAAGATGTGGCGGGAGCCTACGAGCAGTACTTC. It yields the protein CASSQDVAGAYEQYF.

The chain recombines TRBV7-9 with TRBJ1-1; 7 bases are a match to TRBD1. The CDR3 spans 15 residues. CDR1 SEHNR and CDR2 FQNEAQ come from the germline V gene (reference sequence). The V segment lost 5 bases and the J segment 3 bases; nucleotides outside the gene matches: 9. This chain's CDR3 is CASSPPTGEYTEAFF. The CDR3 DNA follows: TGTGCCAGCAGCCCTCCTACAGGGGAGTACACTGAAGCTTTCTTT.

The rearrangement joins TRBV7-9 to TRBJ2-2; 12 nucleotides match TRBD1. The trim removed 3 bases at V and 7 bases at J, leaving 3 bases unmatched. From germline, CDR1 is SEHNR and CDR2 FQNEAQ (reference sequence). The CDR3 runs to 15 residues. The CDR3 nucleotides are TGTGCCAGCAGCTTTTGGGACAGGGGGCACGGGGAGCTGTTTTTT. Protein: CASSFWDRGHGELFF. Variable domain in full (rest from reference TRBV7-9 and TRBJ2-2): DTGVSQNPRHKITKRGQNVTFRCDPISEHNRLYWYRQTLGQGPEFLTYFQNEAQLEKSRLLSDRFSAERPKGSFSTLEIQRTEQGDSAMYLCASSFWDRGHGELFFGEGSRLTVL.

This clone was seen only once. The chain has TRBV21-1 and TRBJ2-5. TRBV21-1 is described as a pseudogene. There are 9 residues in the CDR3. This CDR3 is CASRMAQYF. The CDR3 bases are TGTGCCAGCAGGATGGCCCAGTACTTC.

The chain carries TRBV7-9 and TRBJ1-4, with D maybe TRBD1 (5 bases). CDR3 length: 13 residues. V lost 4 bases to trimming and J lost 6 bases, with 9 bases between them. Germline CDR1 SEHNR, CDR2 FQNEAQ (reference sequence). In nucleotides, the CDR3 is TGTGCCAGCAGCTCCCTGACAGATGAAAAACTGTTTTTT. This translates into CASSSLTDEKLFF.

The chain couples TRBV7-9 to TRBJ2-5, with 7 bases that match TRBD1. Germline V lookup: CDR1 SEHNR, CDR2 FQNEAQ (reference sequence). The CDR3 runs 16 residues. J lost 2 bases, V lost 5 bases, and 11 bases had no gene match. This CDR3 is CASSPRQGWGQETQYF. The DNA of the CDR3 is TGTGCCAGCAGCCCCAGACAGGGTTGGGGGCAAGAGACCCAGTACTTC.

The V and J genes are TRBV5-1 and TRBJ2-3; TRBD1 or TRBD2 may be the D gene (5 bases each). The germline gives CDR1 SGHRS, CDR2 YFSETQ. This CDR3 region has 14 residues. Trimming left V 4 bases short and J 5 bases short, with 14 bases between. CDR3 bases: TGCGCCAGCAGCCGAGGGTGGGGCATAGATACGCAGTATTTT. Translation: CASSRGWGIDTQYF.

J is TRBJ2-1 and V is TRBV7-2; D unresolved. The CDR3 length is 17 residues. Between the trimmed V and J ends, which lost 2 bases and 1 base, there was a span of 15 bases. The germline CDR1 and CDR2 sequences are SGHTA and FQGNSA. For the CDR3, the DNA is TGTGCCAGCAGCTTACAAGGGTCTATCTTTTCCTACAATGAGCAGTTCTTC. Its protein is CASSLQGSIFSYNEQFF.

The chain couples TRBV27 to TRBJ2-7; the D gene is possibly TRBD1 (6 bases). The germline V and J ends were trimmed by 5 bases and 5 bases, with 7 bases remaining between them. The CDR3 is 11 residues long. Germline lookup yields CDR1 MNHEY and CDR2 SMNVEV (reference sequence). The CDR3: CASSRGNEQYF. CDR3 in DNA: TGTGCCAGCAGTAGGGGGAACGAGCAGTACTTC.

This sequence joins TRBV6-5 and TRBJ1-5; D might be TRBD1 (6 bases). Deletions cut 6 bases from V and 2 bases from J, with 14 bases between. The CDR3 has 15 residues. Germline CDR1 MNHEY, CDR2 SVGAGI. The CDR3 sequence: CASSPANRGNQPQHF. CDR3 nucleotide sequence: TGTGCCAGCAGCCCAGCCAACAGGGGCAATCAGCCCCAGCATTTT.

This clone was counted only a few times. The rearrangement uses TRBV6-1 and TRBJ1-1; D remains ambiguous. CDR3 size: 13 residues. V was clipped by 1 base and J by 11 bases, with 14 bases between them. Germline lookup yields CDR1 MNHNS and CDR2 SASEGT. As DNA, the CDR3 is TGTGCCAGCAGTGAAGGGGATCGGAGCGAGGCTTTCTTT. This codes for CASSEGDRSEAFF.

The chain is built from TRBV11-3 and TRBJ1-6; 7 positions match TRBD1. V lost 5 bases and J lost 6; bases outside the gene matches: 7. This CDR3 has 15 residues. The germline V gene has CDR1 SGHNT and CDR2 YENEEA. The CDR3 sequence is CASSPRQGSNSPLHF. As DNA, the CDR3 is TGTGCCAGCAGCCCCAGACAGGGATCTAATTCACCCCTCCACTTT.

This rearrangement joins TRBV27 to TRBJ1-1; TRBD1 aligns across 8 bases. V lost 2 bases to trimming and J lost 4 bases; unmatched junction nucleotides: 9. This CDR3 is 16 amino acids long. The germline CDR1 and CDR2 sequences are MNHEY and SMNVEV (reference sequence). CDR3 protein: CASSLGRQGFGTEAFF. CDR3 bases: TGTGCCAGCAGTTTAGGCCGACAGGGGTTCGGCACTGAAGCTTTCTTT.

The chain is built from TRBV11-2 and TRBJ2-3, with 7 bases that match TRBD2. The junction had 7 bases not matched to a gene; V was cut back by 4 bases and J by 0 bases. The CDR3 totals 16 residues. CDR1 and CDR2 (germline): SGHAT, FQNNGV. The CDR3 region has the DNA TGTGCCAGCAGCTCAGCTAGCGGAAGTAGCACAGATACGCAGTATTTT. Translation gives CASSSASGSSTDTQYF.

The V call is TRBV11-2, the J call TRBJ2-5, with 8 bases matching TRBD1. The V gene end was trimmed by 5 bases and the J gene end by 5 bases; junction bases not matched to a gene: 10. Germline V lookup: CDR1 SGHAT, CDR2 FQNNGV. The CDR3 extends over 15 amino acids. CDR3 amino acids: CASSLGQGVRETQYF. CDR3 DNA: TGTGCCAGCAGCCTTGGACAGGGAGTAAGGGAGACCCAGTACTTC.

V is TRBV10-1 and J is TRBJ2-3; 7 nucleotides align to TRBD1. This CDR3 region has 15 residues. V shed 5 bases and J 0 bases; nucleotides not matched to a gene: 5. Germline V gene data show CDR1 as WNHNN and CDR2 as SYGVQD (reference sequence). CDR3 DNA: TGCGCCAGCAGTCACGGACAGGCTAGCACAGATACGCAGTATTTT. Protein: CASSHGQASTDTQYF.

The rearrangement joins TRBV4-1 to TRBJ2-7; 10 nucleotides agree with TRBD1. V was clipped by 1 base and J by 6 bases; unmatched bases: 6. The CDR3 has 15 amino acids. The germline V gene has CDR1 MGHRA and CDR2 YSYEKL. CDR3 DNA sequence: TGCGCCAGCAGCCAAGCGGACAGGGGGTTCTTCGAGCAGTACTTC. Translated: CASSQADRGFFEQYF.

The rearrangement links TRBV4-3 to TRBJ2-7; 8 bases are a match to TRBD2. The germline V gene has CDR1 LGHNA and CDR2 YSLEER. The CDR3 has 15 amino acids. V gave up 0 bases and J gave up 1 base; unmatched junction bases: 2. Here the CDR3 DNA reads TGCGCCAGCAGCCAAGAACTAGCGGATTCCTACGAGCAGTACTTC. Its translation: CASSQELADSYEQYF.

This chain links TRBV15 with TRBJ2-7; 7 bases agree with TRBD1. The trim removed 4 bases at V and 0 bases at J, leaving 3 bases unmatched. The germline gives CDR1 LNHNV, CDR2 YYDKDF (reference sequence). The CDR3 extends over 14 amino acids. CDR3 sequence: CATSMDRSSYEQYF. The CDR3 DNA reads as TGTGCCACCAGCATGGACAGGAGCTCCTACGAGCAGTACTTC.

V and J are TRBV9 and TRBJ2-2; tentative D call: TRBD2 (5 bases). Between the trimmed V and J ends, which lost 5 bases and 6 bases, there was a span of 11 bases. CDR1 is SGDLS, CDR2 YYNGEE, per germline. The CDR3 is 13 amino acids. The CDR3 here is CASRGWEPGELFF. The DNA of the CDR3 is TGTGCCAGCAGGGGGTGGGAGCCCGGGGAGCTGTTTTTT.

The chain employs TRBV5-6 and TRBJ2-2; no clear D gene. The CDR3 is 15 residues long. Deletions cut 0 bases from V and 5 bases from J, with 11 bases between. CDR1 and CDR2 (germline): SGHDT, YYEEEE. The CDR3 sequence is CASSLGPEGTGELFF. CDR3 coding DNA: TGTGCCAGCAGCTTGGGGCCCGAAGGAACCGGGGAGCTGTTTTTT.